A selection of T cell receptor beta chains follows, all from one sample in a study of shared clonotypes between healthy human individuals. Generated by immunoSEQ multiplex PCR, the TCRdb table keeps only in-frame clones and is missing some. The sample lists about 580,000 clones, roughly 98% occurring once. The sequencing sample was made of naive CD8+ T cells sorted from blood. Receptors were obtained from a man under 40 in good health. CDR3s include the opening cysteine and the closing phenylalanine or tryptophan. Each record gives: CDR3 length, D gene, clone size, J gene, V gene, CDR3 DNA, CDR3 protein. A D gene is named only where the DNA matches it firmly. A clone size is listed for some rows: how often the clone was seen (once, few, many), or a class if it is expanded.

len: 16
d_gene: -
abundance: -
j_gene: TRBJ2-1
v_gene: TRBV11-3
CDR3nt: TGTGCCAGCAGCCCACCAGGAGGGGGCCGGGGTAATGAGCAGTTCTTC
CDR3aa: CASSPPGGGRGNEQFF

len: 17
d_gene: TRBD2
abundance: -
j_gene: TRBJ2-1
v_gene: TRBV10-3
CDR3nt: TGTGCCATCAGCTTTGGACTAGAGCAGACTTCCTACAATGAGCAGTTCTTC
CDR3aa: CAISFGLEQTSYNEQFF

len: 16
d_gene: TRBD2
abundance: -
j_gene: TRBJ2-1
v_gene: TRBV4-2
CDR3nt: TGTGCCAGCAGCCAAGATAGACTAGCGGGAGCGGATGAGCAGTTCTTC
CDR3aa: CASSQDRLAGADEQFF

len: 13
d_gene: -
abundance: -
j_gene: TRBJ2-2
v_gene: TRBV27
CDR3nt: TGTGCCAGCAGTTTATCGTGGGGCGGGGAGCTGTTTTTT
CDR3aa: CASSLSWGGELFF

len: 18
d_gene: TRBD1
abundance: -
j_gene: TRBJ2-1
v_gene: TRBV5-4
CDR3nt: TGTGCCAGCAGCCGTCTTCCCCCACAGGGGGCGCGCGACAATGAGCAGTTCTTC
CDR3aa: CASSRLPPQGARDNEQFF

len: 14
d_gene: TRBD2
abundance: once
j_gene: TRBJ2-5
v_gene: TRBV7-9
CDR3nt: TGTGCCAGCAGCTTATCGGGAGGGCCGGAGACCCAGTACTTC
CDR3aa: CASSLSGGPETQYF

len: 12
d_gene: -
abundance: -
j_gene: TRBJ2-2
v_gene: TRBV7-9
CDR3nt: TGTGCCAGCAGCCTCCCGGGCCCCGAGCTGTTTTTT
CDR3aa: CASSLPGPELFF

len: 16
d_gene: TRBD1
abundance: -
j_gene: TRBJ2-7
v_gene: TRBV29-1
CDR3nt: TGCAGCGTTGAAATACAGGGGTTTGCCAAGACGTACGAGCAGTACTTC
CDR3aa: CSVEIQGFAKTYEQYF

len: 17
d_gene: -
abundance: -
j_gene: TRBJ2-5
v_gene: TRBV4-1
CDR3nt: TGCGCCAGCAGCCAAGAAGCCTCCGGGTCTGACGAAGAGACCCAGTACTTC
CDR3aa: CASSQEASGSDEETQYF

len: 14
d_gene: TRBD1
abundance: -
j_gene: TRBJ2-7
v_gene: TRBV11-3
CDR3nt: TGTGCCAGCAGCCGGTCCGGACAGGCTTACGAGCAGTACTTC
CDR3aa: CASSRSGQAYEQYF

len: 15
d_gene: -
abundance: -
j_gene: TRBJ1-1
v_gene: TRBV27
CDR3nt: TGTGCCAGCAGTAACCGGGATCCCCTGAACACTGAAGCTTTCTTT
CDR3aa: CASSNRDPLNTEAFF

len: 16
d_gene: TRBD2
abundance: -
j_gene: TRBJ2-7
v_gene: TRBV5-1
CDR3nt: TGCGCCAGCACCCTAGCGGGAGGGGGAGCGTCCTACGAGCAGTACTTC
CDR3aa: CASTLAGGGASYEQYF

len: 18
d_gene: TRBD2
abundance: -
j_gene: TRBJ2-1
v_gene: TRBV4-2
CDR3nt: TGTGCCAGCAGCCAAGTCCCCGGAGGGACTAGCAGTTCCCATGAGCAGTTCTTC
CDR3aa: CASSQVPGGTSSSHEQFF

len: 13
d_gene: TRBD2
abundance: -
j_gene: TRBJ2-7
v_gene: TRBV27
CDR3nt: TGTGCCAGCAGGGCGGGAGGCAACTACGAGCAGTACTTC
CDR3aa: CASRAGGNYEQYF

len: 14
d_gene: -
abundance: once
j_gene: TRBJ2-7
v_gene: TRBV11-2
CDR3nt: TGTGCCAGCAGCTTAGGGTCTGCGGGCAACGAGCAGTACTTC
CDR3aa: CASSLGSAGNEQYF

len: 20
d_gene: TRBD1
abundance: -
j_gene: TRBJ2-6
v_gene: TRBV5-1
CDR3nt: TGCGCCAGCAGCCCCAGACAGGGGGCGCCTTTAGAATCTGGGGCCAACGTCCTGACTTTC
CDR3aa: CASSPRQGAPLESGANVLTF

len: 14
d_gene: TRBD2
abundance: -
j_gene: TRBJ2-3
v_gene: TRBV14
CDR3nt: TGTGCCAGCAGCCAAGTTAGCGGGAGCGATACGCAGTATTTT
CDR3aa: CASSQVSGSDTQYF

len: 14
d_gene: TRBD2
abundance: -
j_gene: TRBJ2-7
v_gene: TRBV9
CDR3nt: TGTGCCAGCAGCGTAGGGACTAGTGACTACGAGCAGTACTTC
CDR3aa: CASSVGTSDYEQYF

len: 16
d_gene: -
abundance: -
j_gene: TRBJ2-1
v_gene: TRBV7-9
CDR3nt: TGTGCCAGCAGCCCTGTGGCGGAAGGCTCCTACAATGAGCAGTTCTTC
CDR3aa: CASSPVAEGSYNEQFF

len: 12
d_gene: -
abundance: -
j_gene: TRBJ2-1
v_gene: TRBV13
CDR3nt: TGTGCCAGCACCAAAGCTTTGAATGAGCAGTTCTTC
CDR3aa: CASTKALNEQFF

len: 14
d_gene: TRBD1
abundance: -
j_gene: TRBJ2-7
v_gene: TRBV4-3
CDR3nt: TGCGCCAGCAGCCAATGGACAGGGAGAACCGAGCAGTACTTC
CDR3aa: CASSQWTGRTEQYF

len: 18
d_gene: -
abundance: -
j_gene: TRBJ2-5
v_gene: TRBV9
CDR3nt: TGTGCCAGCAGCGTAGGGGAGGGGGCGCATCGAGACCAAGAGACCCAGTACTTC
CDR3aa: CASSVGEGAHRDQETQYF

len: 17
d_gene: -
abundance: -
j_gene: TRBJ2-2
v_gene: TRBV7-9
CDR3nt: TGTGCCAGCAGCTTAGGATCCGGGAGTCCGAACACCGGGGAGCTGTTTTTT
CDR3aa: CASSLGSGSPNTGELFF

len: 13
d_gene: -
abundance: -
j_gene: TRBJ2-1
v_gene: TRBV5-6
CDR3nt: TGTGCCAGCAGCTTGGGGGTCTACAATGAGCAGTTCTTC
CDR3aa: CASSLGVYNEQFF

len: 17
d_gene: -
abundance: -
j_gene: TRBJ2-1
v_gene: TRBV11-2
CDR3nt: TGTGCCAGCAGCTTAGTCGGCGGGACGGACTCCTACAATGAGCAGTTCTTC
CDR3aa: CASSLVGGTDSYNEQFF

len: 13
d_gene: TRBD2
abundance: -
j_gene: TRBJ2-3
v_gene: TRBV9
CDR3nt: TGTGCCAGCAGTGCGGGAGGTGGAGATACGCAGTATTTT
CDR3aa: CASSAGGGDTQYF

len: 12
d_gene: -
abundance: -
j_gene: TRBJ2-6
v_gene: TRBV9
CDR3nt: TGTGCCAGCAGCCCCTCCCCGAACGTCCTGACTTTC
CDR3aa: CASSPSPNVLTF

len: 15
d_gene: -
abundance: -
j_gene: TRBJ2-7
v_gene: TRBV27
CDR3nt: TGTGCCAGCAGTTACAAGGGACCCGGGAGCTACGAGCAGTACTTC
CDR3aa: CASSYKGPGSYEQYF

len: 14
d_gene: -
abundance: -
j_gene: TRBJ1-2
v_gene: TRBV28
CDR3nt: TGTGCCAGCACGCAGAGGTTTCCCACGTATGGCTACACCTTC
CDR3aa: CASTQRFPTYGYTF

len: 14
d_gene: -
abundance: -
j_gene: TRBJ1-1
v_gene: TRBV13
CDR3nt: TGTGCCAGCAGCCGAGGACACTTGAACACTGAAGCTTTCTTT
CDR3aa: CASSRGHLNTEAFF

len: 15
d_gene: TRBD2
abundance: -
j_gene: TRBJ2-7
v_gene: TRBV4-1
CDR3nt: TGCGCCAGCAGCCAAGAGACTAGCGGGACCTACGAGCAGTACTTC
CDR3aa: CASSQETSGTYEQYF

len: 15
d_gene: TRBD1
abundance: -
j_gene: TRBJ1-5
v_gene: TRBV6-5
CDR3nt: TGTGCCAGCACCTGGACAGGGTATAGCAATCAGCCCCAGCATTTT
CDR3aa: CASTWTGYSNQPQHF

len: 21
d_gene: TRBD2
abundance: -
j_gene: TRBJ2-7
v_gene: TRBV19
CDR3nt: TGTGCCAGTAGTATCTCTCAGTCGGGGGCTAGCGGGAATTGGCTCATGTACGAGCAGTACTTC
CDR3aa: CASSISQSGASGNWLMYEQYF

len: 15
d_gene: -
abundance: once
j_gene: TRBJ2-7
v_gene: TRBV7-2
CDR3nt: TGTGCCAGCAGCTACTTTTTCGGGAACTCCTACGAGCAGTACTTC
CDR3aa: CASSYFFGNSYEQYF

len: 15
d_gene: -
abundance: -
j_gene: TRBJ2-1
v_gene: TRBV11-2
CDR3nt: TGTGCCAGCAGCTTAGTGCAGTCCTCCTACAATGAGCAGTTCTTC
CDR3aa: CASSLVQSSYNEQFF

len: 14
d_gene: -
abundance: -
j_gene: TRBJ2-4
v_gene: TRBV6-5
CDR3nt: TGTGCCAGCAGGGACATTAACGCCAAAAACATTCAGTACTTC
CDR3aa: CASRDINAKNIQYF

len: 17
d_gene: -
abundance: -
j_gene: TRBJ2-2
v_gene: TRBV10-3
CDR3nt: TGTGCCATCAGTGAGTCTGTGGCGGGGTTAAACACCGGGGAGCTGTTTTTT
CDR3aa: CAISESVAGLNTGELFF

len: 14
d_gene: TRBD1
abundance: -
j_gene: TRBJ1-2
v_gene: TRBV11-2
CDR3nt: TGTGCCAGCAGCCTTGGACAGGGGGACTATGGCTACACCTTC
CDR3aa: CASSLGQGDYGYTF

len: 11
d_gene: TRBD1
abundance: -
j_gene: TRBJ2-7
v_gene: TRBV6-5
CDR3nt: TGTGCCAGCAGCGCAGGGGGCGAGCAGTACTTC
CDR3aa: CASSAGGEQYF

len: 14
d_gene: TRBD2
abundance: -
j_gene: TRBJ2-3
v_gene: TRBV28
CDR3nt: TGTGCCACTTCTGGGACTAGCGGTGCAGATACGCAGTATTTT
CDR3aa: CATSGTSGADTQYF

len: 15
d_gene: TRBD2
abundance: -
j_gene: TRBJ2-1
v_gene: TRBV13
CDR3nt: TGTGCCAGCAGCTCAGGACTAGCGGGATTCGATGAGCAGTTCTTC
CDR3aa: CASSSGLAGFDEQFF

len: 13
d_gene: -
abundance: -
j_gene: TRBJ2-1
v_gene: TRBV2
CDR3nt: TGTGCCAGCAGGGGGAGCTCCTACAATGAGCAGTTCTTC
CDR3aa: CASRGSSYNEQFF

len: 16
d_gene: -
abundance: -
j_gene: TRBJ2-7
v_gene: TRBV4-1
CDR3nt: TGCGCCAGCAGCCAAGTAAGGGCGGGATTGGCTTACGAGCAGTACTTC
CDR3aa: CASSQVRAGLAYEQYF

len: 13
d_gene: TRBD1
abundance: -
j_gene: TRBJ2-7
v_gene: TRBV11-3
CDR3nt: TGTGCCAGCAGCGCTGGACAGGTCTACGAGCAGTACTTC
CDR3aa: CASSAGQVYEQYF

len: 14
d_gene: -
abundance: -
j_gene: TRBJ2-5
v_gene: TRBV5-1
CDR3nt: TGCGCCAGCAGCTTGGGGGGGTACCAAGAGACCCAGTACTTC
CDR3aa: CASSLGGYQETQYF

len: 12
d_gene: -
abundance: -
j_gene: TRBJ1-1
v_gene: TRBV28
CDR3nt: TGTGCCAGCAATTCCAGACGCACTGAAGCTTTCTTT
CDR3aa: CASNSRRTEAFF

len: 14
d_gene: TRBD2
abundance: -
j_gene: TRBJ2-2
v_gene: TRBV27
CDR3nt: TGTGCCAGCAACAGAGCGGGACTCACCGGGGAGCTGTTTTTT
CDR3aa: CASNRAGLTGELFF

len: 14
d_gene: TRBD1
abundance: -
j_gene: TRBJ2-3
v_gene: TRBV27
CDR3nt: TGTGCCAGCAGTTTCGGGACAGTGGGAGATACGCAGTATTTT
CDR3aa: CASSFGTVGDTQYF

len: 15
d_gene: TRBD2
abundance: -
j_gene: TRBJ2-3
v_gene: TRBV5-1
CDR3nt: TGCGCCAGCAAATTGCGGGAGAGAAGCACAGATACGCAGTATTTT
CDR3aa: CASKLRERSTDTQYF

len: 16
d_gene: TRBD1
abundance: -
j_gene: TRBJ1-4
v_gene: TRBV5-1
CDR3nt: TGCGCCAGCGGACCGGGACAGGGAGTAACTAATGAAAAACTGTTTTTT
CDR3aa: CASGPGQGVTNEKLFF